Below, 27 T cell receptor beta chains from the same sample are listed, as sequenced in a study of T cells expressing NK-cell markers. TCRdb reprocessed the 5' RACE reads and keeps a single row for each CDR3 protein, giving no DNA. The sample features 200,000 to 300,000 distinct CDR3 sequences, with approximately 0.41% in its top ten. Sequencing input: blood T cells: a sorted CD56 or NKG2C T cell subset, CD4+ or CD8+ T cells, or bulk PBMC T cells (not recorded which). These receptors all stem from a young man in good health.

The chain combines TRBV7-8 with TRBJ2-1; TCRdb outputs TRBD1, but without DNA this stays unchecked. CDR1 and CDR2 from the germline V gene are SGHVS and FQNEAQ. The CDR3 totals 17 residues. CDR3 loop: CASSSNRIGGSYNEQFF.

The CDR3 loop reads CASSYSAGTTNEQFF. The chain couples TRBV6-5 to TRBJ2-1; the TCRdb D gene call, TRBD1, has no DNA to confirm it. CDR3 length: 15 residues. CDR1 is MNHEY and CDR2 is SVGAGI in the germline V gene.

This chain links TRBV10-3 with TRBJ2-6; the TCRdb D gene call, TRBD1, has no DNA to confirm it. From germline, CDR1 is ENHRY and CDR2 SYGVKD. The length of the CDR3 is 16 residues. CDR3 amino acids: CASRQLESSGANVLTF.

The V gene is TRBV20-1, the J gene TRBJ2-7. This CDR3 has 11 amino acids. In germline, CDR1 is DFQATT, CDR2 SNEGSKA (reference sequence). This CDR3 is CSARIVAEEYF.

V and J are TRBV6-5 and TRBJ2-6; the TCRdb call, TRBD1, lacks DNA for checking. CDR1 is MNHEY and CDR2 is SVGAGI in the germline V gene. The length of the CDR3 is 15 residues. The CDR3 protein is CACRDTFSGANVLTF.

The chain recombines TRBV7-3 with TRBJ2-1; TCRdb's D call of TRBD2 is untestable without DNA. CDR1 is SGHTA and CDR2 is FQGTGA in the germline V gene. The CDR3 runs 18 residues. The CDR3 reads CASSSEIIGPRSYNEQFF.

The J gene is TRBJ2-3, the V gene TRBV7-3. The CDR3 extends over 14 amino acids. The germline V gene encodes CDR1 SGHTA and CDR2 FQGTGA. The CDR3 reads CASSLAGFTDTQYF.

The CDR3 region is CASSPPWTSGTTDTQYF. This rearrangement joins TRBV18 to TRBJ2-3; TCRdb lists TRBD2, though no DNA is available to test this call. CDR3 length equals 17 residues. Germline V CDR1 and CDR2: KGHSH, LQKENI. Combining the CDR3 with reference TRBV18 and TRBJ2-3 gives the whole variable domain NAGVMQNPRHLVRRRGQEARLRCSPMKGHSHVYWYRQLPEEGLKFMVYLQKENIIDESGMPKERFSAEFPKEGPSILRIQQVVRGDSAAYFCASSPPWTSGTTDTQYFGPGTRLTVL.

The V call is TRBV4-2, the J call TRBJ1-2; the TRBD1 assignment by TCRdb is unverifiable without DNA. The germline gives CDR1 LGHNA, CDR2 YNFKEQ. This CDR3 comprises 13 residues. CDR3: CASSQGTGNGYTF.

The chain recombines TRBV20-1 with TRBJ2-7; TCRdb reports TRBD1, a call that lacks DNA to check it against. This CDR3 spans 13 amino acids. Germline loops: CDR1 DFQATT, CDR2 SNEGSKA (reference sequence). The CDR3 sequence is CSAPAGPSTEQYF.

This chain uses TRBV20-1 with TRBJ2-3; as DNA is missing, the TRBD2 call by TCRdb cannot be tested. CDR1 DFQATT and CDR2 SNEGSKA come from the germline V gene (reference sequence). The CDR3 contains 13 residues. The CDR3 sequence: CSASERAPTTQYF.

J is TRBJ2-3 and V is TRBV10-3; TCRdb's D call of TRBD2 is untestable without DNA. There are 13 residues in the CDR3. Germline V gene sequence: CDR1 ENHRY, CDR2 SYGVKD. The CDR3 here is CAISEAGTDTQYF.

The chain employs TRBV3-1 and TRBJ2-1; absent DNA, TCRdb's TRBD2 call cannot be checked. The CDR3 totals 13 residues. Germline CDR1 is LGHDT and CDR2 is YNNKEL (reference sequence). The chain's CDR3 is CASSHWEGDEQFF.

The V call is TRBV5-1, the J call TRBJ2-1; there is no DNA to check the TCRdb D call of TRBD2. The CDR3 has 16 amino acids. CDR1 SGHRS and CDR2 YFSETQ come from the germline V gene. CDR3 region: CASRQPGLAKYNEQFF.

This rearrangement joins TRBV9 to TRBJ2-2; the TCRdb call, TRBD1, lacks DNA for checking. CDR1 is SGDLS, CDR2 YYNGEE, per germline. The CDR3 has 12 residues. The CDR3 sequence is CASSPPSQKLFF.

V is TRBV18 and J is TRBJ2-2. Per germline, CDR1 KGHSH and CDR2 LQKENI. This CDR3 is 12 amino acids long. CDR3 amino acids: CASSPSTGELFF.

The chain carries TRBV29-1 and TRBJ1-5; there is no DNA to check the TCRdb D call of TRBD1. Germline CDR1 reads SQVTM; CDR2 reads ANQGSEA. This CDR3 is 14 amino acids long. The CDR3 loop is CSVSDTDPNQPQHF. Variable domain in full (rest from reference TRBV29-1 and TRBJ1-5): SAVISQKPSRDICQRGTSLTIQCQVDSQVTMMFWYRQQPGQSLTLIATANQGSEATYESGFVIDKFPISRPNLTFSTLTVSNMSPEDSSIYLCSVSDTDPNQPQHFGDGTRLSIL.

V usage is TRBV10-2 and J usage is TRBJ2-3. Germline V lookup: CDR1 WSHSY, CDR2 SAAADI. There are 12 residues in the CDR3. The CDR3 protein is CASSVSRDTQYF.

The rearrangement uses TRBV20-1 and TRBJ1-4; TCRdb lists TRBD1, though no DNA is available to test this call. Germline loops: CDR1 DFQATT, CDR2 SNEGSKA (reference sequence). The CDR3 length is 16 residues. The CDR3 spells CSAREVRGVPNEKLFF.

The genes are TRBV7-2 and TRBJ2-1; absent DNA, TCRdb's TRBD1 call cannot be checked. Germline CDR1 and CDR2: SGHTA and FQGNSA. This CDR3 spans 12 amino acids. CDR3 residues: CASSLGQGRQFF.

The chain combines TRBV20-1 with TRBJ2-1. Looked up from germline, CDR1 is DFQATT and CDR2 is SNEGSKA (reference sequence). The CDR3 runs 11 residues. CDR3 loop: CSASVGRKQFF.

The J gene is TRBJ2-5, the V gene TRBV5-1; checking the TCRdb D call of TRBD1 is not possible without DNA. Germline V CDR1 and CDR2: SGHRS, YFSETQ. The CDR3 length is 14 residues. CDR3 residues: CASSWGTGAETQYF. Combining the CDR3 with reference TRBV5-1 and TRBJ2-5 gives the whole variable domain KAGVTQTPRYLIKTRGQQVTLSCSPISGHRSVSWYQQTPGQGLQFLFEYFSETQRNKGNFPGRFSGRQFSNSRSEMNVSTLELGDSALYLCASSWGTGAETQYFGPGTRLLVL.

The gene calls are TRBV20-1 and TRBJ2-1; the TCRdb D gene call, TRBD2, has no DNA to confirm it. Germline V gene sequence: CDR1 DFQATT, CDR2 SNEGSKA (reference sequence). The CDR3 consists of 14 residues. The CDR3 is CSARDRAPYNEQFF.

The chain uses TRBV29-1 and TRBJ2-7; TCRdb picks TRBD2, but there is no DNA to check that call. The CDR3 sequence is 19 residues long. In germline, CDR1 is SQVTM, CDR2 ANQGSEA. The CDR3: CSVERVGLAGDLFSYEQYF.

The V call is TRBV7-2, the J call TRBJ2-7; TCRdb's assignment of TRBD2 cannot be checked, as there is no DNA. The CDR3 contains 15 residues. The germline V gene encodes CDR1 SGHTA and CDR2 FQGNSA. The CDR3 loop is CASSLDNAGGREQYF.

The chain combines TRBV20-1 with TRBJ2-7; the TCRdb call, TRBD1, lacks DNA for checking. The germline gives CDR1 DFQATT, CDR2 SNEGSKA (reference sequence). This CDR3 spans 13 amino acids. The CDR3 sequence is CSARTGLPYEQYF.

V gene TRBV12-3 or TRBV12-4 combines with J gene TRBJ2-3; TCRdb indicates TRBD1, and absent DNA this call remains unverified. This CDR3 region has 17 residues. The CDR3 sequence: CASSFNSGTLAPDTQYF.